This is a list of T cell receptor beta chains from one sample in a study of regulatory and conventional T cells in RAG deficiency. Libraries were prepared by immunoSEQ multiplex PCR; TCRdb keeps only in-frame clonotypes and omits some of them. The sample carries over 45,000 clones, 90% recorded once. These data were also reused for a study on regulatory T cells.

Sequencing used CD4+ effector T cells sorted from blood. These receptor sequences come from a human donor in good health. Both conserved end residues are part of each CDR3. The D gene is left open where the match is weak. Rows may omit the clone size; those that give it use once, few, many or a size class.

CASSLTVAGNTIYF	TGCGCCAGCAGCTTGACCGTTGCTGGAAACACCATATATTTT	TRBV5-1	TRBJ1-3	.	14	.
CASSLRREGYNEQFF	TGCGCCAGCAGCTTGCGGCGGGAGGGCTACAATGAGCAGTTCTTC	TRBV5-1	TRBJ2-1	TRBD2	15	.
CASSLIRGERPEAFF	TGTGCCAGCAGCTTAATTCGGGGTGAGAGGCCTGAAGCTTTCTTT	TRBV7-9	TRBJ1-1	.	15	.
CASSPAPTSGGYTDTQYF	TGTGCTAGCAGCCCGGCGCCGACTAGCGGGGGGTACACAGATACGCAGTATTTT	TRBV7-7	TRBJ2-3	TRBD2	18	.
CASSTFAGSSYNEQFF	TGTGCCAGTAGTACTTTCGCAGGGAGCTCCTACAATGAGCAGTTCTTC	TRBV19	TRBJ2-1	.	16	.
CASSLDGSRSEAFF	TGTGCCAGCAGCTTAGATGGTAGTCGGTCTGAAGCTTTCTTT	TRBV11-3	TRBJ1-1	.	14	few
CASLPGQGYNEQFF	TGCGCCAGCCTACCGGGACAGGGGTACAATGAGCAGTTCTTC	TRBV10-2	TRBJ2-1	TRBD1	14	.
CASSLAQNTGELFF	TGTGCCAGCAGCTTGGCTCAGAACACCGGGGAGCTGTTTTTT	TRBV5-8	TRBJ2-2	.	14	once
CASSLGTWTSGIQSENGELFF	TGTGCCAGCAGCTTAGGAACGTGGACTAGCGGGATCCAATCCGAGAACGGGGAGCTGTTTTTT	TRBV7-3	TRBJ2-2	TRBD2	21	.
CASSPDTFYGYTF	TGCGCCAGCAGCCCGGACACGTTCTATGGCTACACCTTC	TRBV5-1	TRBJ1-2	.	13	.
CASSLAGLGETQYF	TGTGCTAGCAGCTTAGCGGGACTGGGGGAGACCCAGTACTTC	TRBV7-7	TRBJ2-5	TRBD2	14	.
CASSLGIVLHEQYF	TGTGCCAGCAGCTTAGGGATTGTTCTGCACGAGCAGTACTTC	TRBV7-9	TRBJ2-7	.	14	once
CASSLSQTGGEKLFF	TGTGCCAGCAGTTTATCCCAGACAGGGGGTGAAAAACTGTTTTTT	TRBV7-9	TRBJ1-4	TRBD1	15	.
CASSLGGFNEKLFF	TGTGCCAGCAGCCTCGGGGGGTTTAATGAAAAACTGTTTTTT	TRBV28	TRBJ1-4	.	14	.
CASSMRVTGELFF	TGTGCCAGCAGCATGCGGGTCACCGGGGAGCTGTTTTTT	TRBV9	TRBJ2-2	.	13	.
CASSLVAGEGTDTQYF	TGTGCCAGCAGCTTGGTAGCGGGAGAAGGGACAGATACGCAGTATTTT	TRBV5-8	TRBJ2-3	TRBD2	16	once
CASSNPDGPYEQYF	TGTGCCAGTAGTAACCCGGACGGCCCCTACGAGCAGTACTTC	TRBV19	TRBJ2-7	.	14	.
CASRPTFGVAGVQETQYF	TGTGCCAGCAGGCCAACATTTGGGGTGGCAGGCGTCCAAGAGACCCAGTACTTC	TRBV27	TRBJ2-5	.	18	.
CASSFDSGNQPQHF	TGTGCCAGCAGCTTCGACTCAGGCAATCAGCCCCAGCATTTT	TRBV7-2	TRBJ1-5	.	14	.
CANRVLTGRTEAFF	TGTGCCAACAGAGTCTTGACAGGGCGTACTGAAGCTTTCTTT	TRBV6-1	TRBJ1-1	TRBD1	14	few
CASSLGQNTEAFF	TGTGCCAGCAGCTTAGGACAGAACACTGAAGCTTTCTTT	TRBV7-3	TRBJ1-1	.	13	.
CASSSYLSGGPSRQQFF	TGTGCCAGCAGCTCGTACCTTAGCGGGGGGCCAAGCCGTCAGCAGTTCTTC	TRBV5-4	TRBJ2-1	TRBD2	17	once
CASRGLASFNEQFF	TGTGCCAGCAGGGGACTAGCCTCGTTTAATGAGCAGTTCTTC	TRBV6-1	TRBJ2-1	TRBD2	14	.
CASNRGNPGSPNTEAFF	TGTGCCAGCAACAGGGGCAATCCCGGCAGCCCGAACACTGAAGCTTTCTTT	TRBV5-8	TRBJ1-1	TRBD1	17	.
CASSPRGAGELFF	TGTGCCAGCAGCCCGAGGGGGGCCGGGGAGCTGTTTTTT	TRBV7-8	TRBJ2-2	.	13	once
CASSPDRESGYTF	TGCGCCAGCAGCCCCGACAGGGAAAGTGGCTACACCTTC	TRBV5-1	TRBJ1-2	TRBD1	13	.
CASSPVVTEAFF	TGTGCCAGCAGCCCCGTCGTCACTGAAGCTTTCTTT	TRBV28	TRBJ1-1	.	12	.
CASSGFLGGANYGYTF	TGTGCCAGCAGTGGCTTTTTAGGGGGAGCTAACTATGGCTACACCTTC	TRBV6-1	TRBJ1-2	.	16	.
CASRELPGNPAFF	TGTGCCAGCAGGGAACTTCCGGGGAATCCAGCTTTCTTT	TRBV27	TRBJ1-1	.	13	once
CASSRLAGASTGELFF	TGTGCCAGTAGCAGGCTAGCGGGAGCCTCCACCGGGGAGCTGTTTTTT	TRBV19	TRBJ2-2	TRBD2	16	.
CASRPTEYSYEQYF	TGTGCCAGCAGACCGACAGAGTACTCCTACGAGCAGTACTTC	TRBV27	TRBJ2-7	.	14	.
CASSVAGGYSNQPQHF	TGTGCCAGCAGTGTCGCAGGCGGCTATAGCAATCAGCCCCAGCATTTT	TRBV6-1	TRBJ1-5	.	16	.
CASSEDRGEDIQYF	TGTGCCAGCAGTGAAGACAGGGGCGAGGACATTCAGTACTTC	TRBV6-1	TRBJ2-4	TRBD1	14	.
CASSQAGTSRQPQYF	TGTGCCAGCAGCCAAGCCGGGACTAGCCGTCAACCCCAGTACTTC	TRBV7-9	TRBJ2-7	TRBD2	15	.
CASSFLETQYF	TGCGCCAGCAGCTTTTTAGAGACCCAGTACTTC	TRBV7-2	TRBJ2-5	.	11	.